The clone carrying this T cell receptor beta chain was counted a single time. Its cognate antigen is unknown. V gave up 5 bases and J gave up 13 bases, with 12 bases separating them. The germline V gene encodes CDR1 SEHNR and CDR2 FQNEAQ (reference sequence). There are 11 residues in the CDR3. These data belong to a study of T cell repertoires in cytomegalovirus infection. Study details: As its CMV epitopes, the study selected recently identified HLA-C-restricted and well-studied HLA-B-restricted targets.

TCRdb independently ran MiXCR on the reads; one entry per CDR3 protein. The sample lists 800,000 to 950,000 distinct CDR3 sequences, approximately 32% occurring once. The specimen was cultured CD8+ T cells from PBMCs, collected from culture after CMV antigen stimulation. The chain carries TRBV7-9 and TRBJ2-1; no clear D gene. The receptor was isolated from a human donor in good health (CMV status not recorded). Some clones in this sample may be carry-over from other donors' samples. The chain's CDR3 is CASSEAVAQFF. CDR3 nucleotides: TGTGCCAGCAGCGAGGCAGTAGCACAGTTCTTC.